The 11 T cell receptor beta chains reported below all come from one sample, sequenced in a study of cytomegalovirus exposure and HLA in healthy donors (dated by TCRdb to 2015 to 2018). The library was prepared using the immunoSEQ multiplex PCR assay. This is the immuneACCESS table as TCRdb keeps it, with only in-frame sequences that have V and J called. A part of the clones is gone; compared with another copy, unresolved V genes explain less than half, and the rest is unexplained. This sample gives some 290,000 clones in total; roughly 86% of them show up just once. The top ten clonotypes cover about 0.96% of the sample. Sample: PBMCs. The receptors were sampled from a man aged 25 to 40 in good health and CMV-seronegative.

The rearrangement joins TRBV10-1 to TRBJ2-7, with D perhaps TRBD1 (6 bases). Trimming shortened V by 5 bases and J by 2 bases, and 16 bases separated the two germline ends. Germline CDR1 is WNHNN and CDR2 is SYGVQD (reference sequence). The CDR3 runs to 15 residues. CDR3 region: CASSSSQGRPYEQYF. The CDR3 DNA is TGCGCCAGCAGTAGTAGCCAGGGGCGCCCCTACGAGCAGTACTTC.

The chain's CDR3 is CATYAASTGGYTF. CDR3 in DNA: TGTGCCACTTACGCAGCGTCCACAGGAGGCTACACCTTC. The chain is built from TRBV6-5 and TRBJ1-2; weak D call: TRBD1 (5 bases). The CDR3 covers 13 residues. In germline, CDR1 is MNHEY, CDR2 SVGAGI. Trimming took off 10 bases at V and 8 bases at J, with 20 bases between the two ends.

V usage is TRBV14 and J usage is TRBJ1-1; TRBD1 is a possible D gene (5 bases). The ends were cut back, 3 bases at V and 2 bases at J, with 10 bases in the middle. The germline gives CDR1 SGHDN, CDR2 FVKESK. The CDR3 runs 14 residues. The CDR3 nucleotides are TGTGCCAGCAGCCAGGGGCCGATCAACACTGAAGCTTTCTTT. This encodes CASSQGPINTEAFF. Variable domain in full (rest from reference TRBV14 and TRBJ1-1): EAGVTQFPSHSVIEKGQTVTLRCDPISGHDNLYWYRRVMGKEIKFLLHFVKESKQDESGMPNNRFLAERTGGTYSTLKVQPAELEDSGVYFCASSQGPINTEAFFGQGTRLTVV.

The J gene is TRBJ1-1, the V gene TRBV10-3; D perhaps matches TRBD1 (6 bases). This CDR3 has 13 residues. Trimming took 8 bases from V and 7 from J, leaving 17 bases between them. From germline, CDR1 is ENHRY and CDR2 SYGVKD. The CDR3: CAIQGTGTGEAFF. CDR3 DNA: TGTGCCATCCAGGGGACGGGAACGGGTGAAGCTTTCTTT.

This clone was seen only a few times. V and J are TRBV5-1 and TRBJ1-2; TRBD1 is a possible D gene (6 bases). V shed 4 bases and J shed 4 bases, with 11 bases lying between them. The CDR3 consists of 13 residues. In germline, CDR1 is SGHRS, CDR2 YFSETQ. In DNA, the CDR3 is TGCGCCAGCAGCCTGGACAGTATCTATGGCTACACCTTC. This codes for CASSLDSIYGYTF.

The J gene is TRBJ2-1, the V gene TRBV5-1; a weak D match, TRBD1 (6 bases). Germline V CDR1 and CDR2: SGHRS, YFSETQ. The CDR3 is 16 amino acids. V was clipped by 4 bases and J by 0 bases, with 14 bases between them. The CDR3 DNA reads TGCGCCAGCAGCCTAGGACAGCAGAGCTCCTACAATGAGCAGTTCTTC. Its protein is CASSLGQQSSYNEQFF.

The V gene is TRBV19, the J gene TRBJ1-1; perhaps TRBD1 as D (6 bases). Trimming stripped 2 bases from V and 4 bases from J, with 26 bases between. The CDR3 sequence is 19 residues long. Germline V gene data show CDR1 as LNHDA and CDR2 as SQIVND (reference sequence). The CDR3 region has the DNA TGTGCCAGTAGTATACAGTCCGACTTCCTACAGGGAATTGGCACTGAAGCTTTCTTT. It encodes CASSIQSDFLQGIGTEAFF.

The chain uses TRBV5-1 and TRBJ1-5; 8 bases map to TRBD1. The germline V gene encodes CDR1 SGHRS and CDR2 YFSETQ. Trimming at V came to 0 bases and at J to 8 bases, leaving 7 bases not matched to a gene. CDR3 size: 15 residues. CDR3 protein: CASSLGLTGAEPQHF. Written as DNA, the CDR3 is TGCGCCAGCAGCTTGGGCCTGACAGGGGCTGAGCCCCAGCATTTT.

The chain carries TRBV7-2 and TRBJ1-2; maybe TRBD1 (5 bases). Germline lookup yields CDR1 SGHTA and CDR2 FQGNSA. V was shortened by 4 bases and J by 0 bases, with 21 bases between the two germline ends. The CDR3 length is 18 residues. The CDR3 DNA reads as TGTGCCAGCAGCTCTCCTGGCGCGGGGGGTTCAGCTAACTATGGCTACACCTTC. Protein: CASSSPGAGGSANYGYTF.

The rearrangement joins TRBV5-1 to TRBJ2-7, with D possibly matching TRBD1 (6 bases). Germline V CDR1 and CDR2: SGHRS, YFSETQ. Deletions cut 1 base from V and 0 bases from J, with 8 bases between. The CDR3 has 14 residues. CDR3 residues: CASSLWDISYEQYF. The CDR3 DNA reads TGCGCCAGCAGCTTGTGGGACATCTCCTACGAGCAGTACTTC.

The rearrangement uses TRBV7-7 and TRBJ2-3; perhaps TRBD2 as D (6 bases). This CDR3 has 15 residues. V was shortened by 1 base and J by 2 bases, with 10 bases between the two germline ends. The germline CDR1 and CDR2 sequences are SSHAT and FNYEAQ (reference sequence). CDR3 sequence: CASSLEGRTTDTQYF. The CDR3 region has the DNA TGTGCCAGCAGCTTAGAAGGGAGGACCACAGATACGCAGTATTTT.